The rows below give T cell receptor beta chains drawn from one sample of a study of cytomegalovirus exposure and HLA in healthy donors. Produced via immunoSEQ multiplex PCR; TCRdb's table is partial and in-frame only. This sample carries roughly 200,000 clones, around 80% of them seen once, and the ten largest clones take 4% to 4.5%. Sequencing input: PBMCs. These receptor sequences come from a woman in her 30s in good health and CMV-seropositive. The CDR3 runs from the conserved cysteine through the conserved F or W. The D gene is left open where the match is weak. Size values are once, few and many counts, or a class for expanded clones, and some rows have none.

TRBJ2-7 | NA | TRBD2 | TRBV29-1 | TGCAGCGTTAGGGACTACACCTACGAGCAGTACTTC | CSVRDYTYEQYF
TRBJ2-7 | NA | NA | TRBV10-2 | TGCGCCAGCAGCACGACTTTGACCTACGAGCAGTACTTC | CASSTTLTYEQYF
TRBJ2-1 | NA | NA | TRBV4-3 | TGCGCCAGCAGCCAAGATACCCCCCGGGATGAGCAGTTCTTC | CASSQDTPRDEQFF
TRBJ1-6 | NA | TRBD1 | TRBV5-4 | TGTGCCAGCAGCTTGACAGGGGATAGTAATTCACCCCTCCACTTT | CASSLTGDSNSPLHF
TRBJ1-1 | NA | NA | TRBV7-4 | TGTGCCAGCGGCCAGGGTCCTTACTTACACATGAACACTGAAGCTTTCTTT | CASGQGPYLHMNTEAFF
TRBJ1-3 | NA | NA | TRBV6-5 | TGTGCCAGCAGTTACTCGGGGGCGGACACCATATATTTT | CASSYSGADTIYF
TRBJ1-2 | NA | NA | TRBV5-4 | TGTGCCAGCCTCGGTCGCGGTACCGGGAACTATGGCTACACCTTC | CASLGRGTGNYGYTF
TRBJ1-2 | NA | NA | TRBV2 | TGTGCCAGCGGTGATGGGTTACAGGGAACTAACTATGGCTACACCTTC | CASGDGLQGTNYGYTF
TRBJ1-1 | NA | NA | TRBV29-1 | TGCAGCGCTGTGGGGGGTGCCATGGACACTGAAGCTTTCTTT | CSAVGGAMDTEAFF
TRBJ2-2 | NA | NA | TRBV6-6 | TGTGCCACCTCGACAGCGAACACCGGGGAGCTGTTTTTT | CATSTANTGELFF
TRBJ2-1 | once | TRBD2 | TRBV5-1 | TGCGCCAGCAGCGAACTAGCGGTATACAATGAGCAGTTCTTC | CASSELAVYNEQFF
TRBJ1-1 | NA | TRBD1 | TRBV30 | TGTGCCTGGAGCACACCGGGACAGGGGGCGGGAAAGAACACTGAAGCTTTCTTT | CAWSTPGQGAGKNTEAFF
TRBJ1-1 | NA | NA | TRBV6-5 | TGTGCCAGCAGTAGGGGGATTGCGGTCGCTGAAGCTTTCTTT | CASSRGIAVAEAFF
TRBJ2-7 | NA | TRBD2 | TRBV5-1 | TGCGCCAGCAGCTTGGAGTCTAGCGGGAGCTACGAGCAGTACTTC | CASSLESSGSYEQYF
TRBJ2-2 | NA | NA | TRBV10-3 | TGTGCCATCAGTGAGGGACAGCAAGCCGGGGAGCTGTTTTTT | CAISEGQQAGELFF
TRBJ1-5 | NA | NA | TRBV30 | TGTGCCTGGAGTGTACCCGGTGAGCCCCAGCATTTT | CAWSVPGEPQHF